The TCR beta chain described here comes from a study of T cell repertoires in cytomegalovirus infection. In the study overall: In the study, CMV epitopes included recently identified HLA-C-restricted and well-studied HLA-B-restricted ones. Signatures in public TCR beta sequences pointed to both CMV infection and matching HLA type.

Via MiXCR, TCRdb re-called the reads, giving one row per CDR3 protein. Of fewer than 1,000,000 distinct CDR3 sequences listed, around 32% are singletons. This clonotype has at least ten counts. What it recognizes is unknown. V lost 4 bases, J lost 2 bases, and 19 bases stayed unmatched. Germline CDR1 is SGHVS and CDR2 is FQNEAQ. This CDR3 is built from 19 residues. Study-wide results and caveats: Cumulated frequencies of public TCR beta families served to identify carriers of CMV plus the relevant HLA. Within the response measured ex vivo, HLA-C-restricted CMV-specific TCR beta clonotypes were dominant.

This sample comprised cultured CD8+ T cells from PBMCs, obtained from culture after CMV antigen stimulation. The sequence was collected from a human donor in good health (CMV status not recorded). Some clones in this sample may be carry-over from other donors' samples. The rearrangement joins TRBV7-8 to TRBJ1-1, with 7 bases that match TRBD1. The DNA for the CDR3 is TGTGCCAGCAGCTCAAGGGGTTCAGGGGGGGGGGTTTTCAACACTGAAGCTTTCTTT. It codes for CASSSRGSGGGVFNTEAFF. Variable domain in full (rest from reference TRBV7-8 and TRBJ1-1): GAGVSQSPRYKVAKRGQDVALRCDPISGHVSLFWYQQALGQGPEFLTYFQNEAQLDKSGLPSDRFFAERPEGSVSTLKIQRTQQEDSAVYLCASSSRGSGGGVFNTEAFFGQGTRLTVV.